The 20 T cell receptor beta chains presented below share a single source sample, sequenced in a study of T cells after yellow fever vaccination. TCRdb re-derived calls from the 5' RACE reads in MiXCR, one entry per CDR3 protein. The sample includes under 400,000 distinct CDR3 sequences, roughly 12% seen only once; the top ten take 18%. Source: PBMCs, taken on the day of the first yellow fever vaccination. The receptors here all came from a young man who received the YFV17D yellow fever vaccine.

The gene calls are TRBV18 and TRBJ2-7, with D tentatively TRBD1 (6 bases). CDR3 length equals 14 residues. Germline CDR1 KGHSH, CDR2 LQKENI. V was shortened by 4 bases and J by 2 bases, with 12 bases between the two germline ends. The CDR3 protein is CASSLGDTPYEQYV. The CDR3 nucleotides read TGTGCCAGCTCACTGGGGGACACCCCCTACGAGCAGTACGTC.

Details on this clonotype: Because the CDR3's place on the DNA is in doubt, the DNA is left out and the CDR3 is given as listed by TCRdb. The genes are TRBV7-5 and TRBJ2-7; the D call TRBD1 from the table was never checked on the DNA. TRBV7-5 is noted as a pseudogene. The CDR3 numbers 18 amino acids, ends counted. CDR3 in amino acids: CISVSPVSRCAFDYEQYV.

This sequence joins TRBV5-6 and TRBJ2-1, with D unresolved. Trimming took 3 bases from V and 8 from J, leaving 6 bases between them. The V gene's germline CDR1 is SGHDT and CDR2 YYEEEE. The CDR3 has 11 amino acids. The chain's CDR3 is CASSWSHEQFF. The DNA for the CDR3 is TGTGCCAGCAGCTGGAGTCATGAGCAGTTCTTC.

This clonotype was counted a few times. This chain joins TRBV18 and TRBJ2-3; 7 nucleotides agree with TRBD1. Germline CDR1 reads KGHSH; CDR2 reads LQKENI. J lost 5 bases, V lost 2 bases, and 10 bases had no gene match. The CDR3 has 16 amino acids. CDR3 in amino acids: CASSPDTRGQEDTQYF. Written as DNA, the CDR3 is TGTGCCAGCTCACCAGATACGAGGGGGCAGGAAGATACGCAGTATTTT.

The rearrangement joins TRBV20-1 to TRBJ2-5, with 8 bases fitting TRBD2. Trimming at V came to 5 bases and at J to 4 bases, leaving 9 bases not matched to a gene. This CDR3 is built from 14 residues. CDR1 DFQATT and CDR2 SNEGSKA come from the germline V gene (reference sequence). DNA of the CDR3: TGCAGTGCTGAACCGGGACTAGTTTCAGAGACCCAGTACTTC. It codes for CSAEPGLVSETQYF.

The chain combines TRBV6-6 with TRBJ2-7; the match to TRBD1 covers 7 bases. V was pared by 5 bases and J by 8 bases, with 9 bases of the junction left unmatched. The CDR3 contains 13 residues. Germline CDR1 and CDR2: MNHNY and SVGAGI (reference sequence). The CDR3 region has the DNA TGTGCCAGCAGTATATCGGGACAGAAGAAGCAGTACGTC. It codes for CASSISGQKKQYV.

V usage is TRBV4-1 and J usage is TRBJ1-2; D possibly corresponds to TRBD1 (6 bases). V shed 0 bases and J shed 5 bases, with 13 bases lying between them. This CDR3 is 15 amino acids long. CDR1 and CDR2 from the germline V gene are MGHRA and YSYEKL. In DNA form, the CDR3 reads TGCGCCAGCAGCCAAGAGTCAGGGGCCAGATATGGCTACACCTTC. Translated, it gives CASSQESGARYGYTF.

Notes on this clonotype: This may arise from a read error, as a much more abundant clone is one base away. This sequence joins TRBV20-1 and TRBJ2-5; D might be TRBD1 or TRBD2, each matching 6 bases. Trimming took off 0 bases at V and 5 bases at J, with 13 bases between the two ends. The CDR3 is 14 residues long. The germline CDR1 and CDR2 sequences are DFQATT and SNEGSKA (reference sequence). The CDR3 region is CSARDPGAPETQYF. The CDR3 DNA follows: TGCAGTGCTAGAGATCCGGGGGCCCCGGAGACCCAGTACTTC.

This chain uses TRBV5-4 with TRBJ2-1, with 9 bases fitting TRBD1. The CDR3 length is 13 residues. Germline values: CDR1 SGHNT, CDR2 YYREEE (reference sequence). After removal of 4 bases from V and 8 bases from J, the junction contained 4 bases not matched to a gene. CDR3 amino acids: CASSKQGADEQFF. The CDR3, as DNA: TGTGCCAGCAGCAAACAGGGGGCGGATGAGCAGTTCTTC. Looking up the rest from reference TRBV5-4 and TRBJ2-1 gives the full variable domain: ETGVTQSPTHLIKTRGQQVTLRCSSQSGHNTVSWYQQALGQGPQFIFQYYREEENGRGNFPPRFSGLQFPNYSSELNVNALELDDSALYLCASSKQGADEQFFGPGTRLTVL.

The CDR3 protein is CASRTGDISYEQYF. CDR3 DNA: TGCGCCAGCAGGACAGGGGATATCTCCTACGAGCAGTACTTC. The chain uses TRBV5-1 and TRBJ2-7; 8 bases are a match to TRBD1. Losses at the gene ends were 5 bases for V and 0 bases for J; bases not matched to a gene: 4. CDR1 and CDR2 (germline): SGHRS, YFSETQ. This CDR3 has 14 residues.

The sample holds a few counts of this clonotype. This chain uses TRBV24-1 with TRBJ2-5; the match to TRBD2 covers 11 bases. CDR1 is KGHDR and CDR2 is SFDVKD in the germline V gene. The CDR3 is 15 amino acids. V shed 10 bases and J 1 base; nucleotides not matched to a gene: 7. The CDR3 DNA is TGTGCCACATCCGCGGGGACTAGCGGCCAAGAGACCCAGTACTTC. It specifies CATSAGTSGQETQYF.

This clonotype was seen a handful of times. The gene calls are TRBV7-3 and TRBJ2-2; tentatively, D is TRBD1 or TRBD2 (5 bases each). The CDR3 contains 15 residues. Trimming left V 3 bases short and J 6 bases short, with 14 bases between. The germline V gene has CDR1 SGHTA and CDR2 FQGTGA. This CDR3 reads CASSFDSGSPGELFF. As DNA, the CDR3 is TGTGCCAGCAGCTTCGACTCAGGGAGTCCCGGGGAGCTGTTTTTT.

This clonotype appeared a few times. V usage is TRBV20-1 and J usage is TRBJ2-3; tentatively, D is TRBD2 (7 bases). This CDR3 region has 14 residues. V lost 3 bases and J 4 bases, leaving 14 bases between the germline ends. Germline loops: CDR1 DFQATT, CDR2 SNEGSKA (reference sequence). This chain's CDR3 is CSASEGGPSDTQYF. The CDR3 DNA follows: TGCAGTGCTAGCGAGGGGGGGCCCTCAGATACGCAGTATTTT.

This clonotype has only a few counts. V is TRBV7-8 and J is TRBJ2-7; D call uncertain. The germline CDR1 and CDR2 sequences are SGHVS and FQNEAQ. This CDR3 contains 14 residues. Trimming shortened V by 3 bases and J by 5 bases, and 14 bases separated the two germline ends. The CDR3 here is CASSLGIGVHEQYF. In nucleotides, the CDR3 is TGTGCCAGCAGCTTGGGCATCGGAGTACACGAGCAGTACTTC.

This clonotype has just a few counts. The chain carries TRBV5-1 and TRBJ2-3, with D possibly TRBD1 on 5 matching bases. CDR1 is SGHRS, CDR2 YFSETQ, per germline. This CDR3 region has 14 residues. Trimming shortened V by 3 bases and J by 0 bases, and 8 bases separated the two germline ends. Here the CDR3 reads CASSWGVSTDTQYF. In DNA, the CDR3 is TGCGCCAGCAGCTGGGGCGTTAGCACAGATACGCAGTATTTT.

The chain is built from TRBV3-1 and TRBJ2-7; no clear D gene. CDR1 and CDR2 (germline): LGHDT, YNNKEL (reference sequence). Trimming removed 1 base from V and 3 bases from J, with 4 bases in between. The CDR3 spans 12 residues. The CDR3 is CASSQGDYEQYV. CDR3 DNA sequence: TGTGCCAGCAGCCAAGGGGACTACGAGCAGTACGTC.

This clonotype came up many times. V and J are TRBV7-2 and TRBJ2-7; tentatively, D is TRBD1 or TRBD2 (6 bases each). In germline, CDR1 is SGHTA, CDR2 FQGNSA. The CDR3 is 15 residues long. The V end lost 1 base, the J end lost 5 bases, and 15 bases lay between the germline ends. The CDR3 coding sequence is TGTGCCAGCAGCTTAGTTGGGGGGCTATTCGACGAGCAGTACTTC. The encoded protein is CASSLVGGLFDEQYF.

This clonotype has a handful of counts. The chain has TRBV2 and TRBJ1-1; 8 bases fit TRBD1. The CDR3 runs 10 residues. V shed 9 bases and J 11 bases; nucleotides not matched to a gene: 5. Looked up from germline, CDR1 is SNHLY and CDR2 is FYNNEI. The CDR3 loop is CASQTGVAFF. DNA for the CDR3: TGTGCCAGTCAGACAGGGGTGGCTTTCTTT. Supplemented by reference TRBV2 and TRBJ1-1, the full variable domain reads EPEVTQTPSHQVTQMGQEVILRCVPISNHLYFYWYRQILGQKVEFLVSFYNNEISEKSEIFDDQFSVERPDGSNFTLKIRSTKLEDSAMYFCASQTGVAFFGQGTRLTVV.

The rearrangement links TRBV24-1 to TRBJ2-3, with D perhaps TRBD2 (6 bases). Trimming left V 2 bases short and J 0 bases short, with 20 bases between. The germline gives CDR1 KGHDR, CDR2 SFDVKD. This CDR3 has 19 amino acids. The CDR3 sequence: CATSDSPSAERLSTDTQYF. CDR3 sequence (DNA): TGTGCCACCAGTGATTCTCCTAGCGCAGAGAGACTTAGCACAGATACGCAGTATTTT.

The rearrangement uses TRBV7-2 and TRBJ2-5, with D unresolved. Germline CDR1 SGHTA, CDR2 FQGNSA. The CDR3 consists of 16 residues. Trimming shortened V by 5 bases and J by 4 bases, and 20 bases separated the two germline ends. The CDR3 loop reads CASSGVTRPFGETQYF. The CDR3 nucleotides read TGTGCCAGCAGCGGGGTAACCAGACCCTTCGGAGAGACCCAGTACTTC.